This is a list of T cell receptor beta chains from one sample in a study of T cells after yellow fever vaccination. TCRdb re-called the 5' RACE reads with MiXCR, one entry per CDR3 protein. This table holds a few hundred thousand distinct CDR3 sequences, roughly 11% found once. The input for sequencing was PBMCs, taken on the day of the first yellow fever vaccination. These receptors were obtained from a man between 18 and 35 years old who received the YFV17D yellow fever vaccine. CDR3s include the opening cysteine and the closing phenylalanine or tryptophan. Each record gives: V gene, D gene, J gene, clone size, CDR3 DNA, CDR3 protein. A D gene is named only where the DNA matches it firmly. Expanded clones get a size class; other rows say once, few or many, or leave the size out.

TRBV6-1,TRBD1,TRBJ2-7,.,TGTGCCAGCAGTGAAGCGGGTGCTGGACAGGGGCAGTACTTC,CASSEAGAGQGQYF
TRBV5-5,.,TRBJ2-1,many,TGTGCCAGCAGGCGTCCGAGCGAGGGGTCCTACAATGAGCAGTTCTTC,CASRRPSEGSYNEQFF
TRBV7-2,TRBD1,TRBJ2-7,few,TGTGCCAGCAGCTTAAGGGACAGCAGCTCCTACGAGCAGTACTTC,CASSLRDSSSYEQYF
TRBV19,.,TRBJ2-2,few,TGTGCCAGTAGTGCGACCAACACCGGGGAGCTGTTTTTT,CASSATNTGELFF
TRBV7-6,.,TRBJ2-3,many,TGTGCCAGCAGCTTAGACAGCGGAACAGATACGCAGTATTTT,CASSLDSGTDTQYF
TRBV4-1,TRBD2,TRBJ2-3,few,TGCGCCAGCAGCCATAAGCGGGACGATACGCAGTATTTT,CASSHKRDDTQYF
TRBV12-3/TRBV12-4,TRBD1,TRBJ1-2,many,TGTGCCAGCAGCCGTCCCGGGACAGGGCTCTATGGCTACACCTTC,CASSRPGTGLYGYTF
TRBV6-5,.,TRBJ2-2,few,TGTGCCAGCAGTAGGAAGAGTCGGGAGCTGTTTTTT,CASSRKSRELFF
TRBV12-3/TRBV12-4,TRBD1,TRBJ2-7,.,TGTGCCAGCAGTCTCGGGACAGGCCGCCGGTCCGAGCAGTACTTC,CASSLGTGRRSEQYF
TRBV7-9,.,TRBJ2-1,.,TGTGCCAGCTCTCCACGGGTCAGGCCCGCGGAACAGTTCTTC,CASSPRVRPAEQFF
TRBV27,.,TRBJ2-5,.,TGTGCCAGCAGTTTATTAGCTAGCAGGGTGGAGACCCAGTACTTC,CASSLLASRVETQYF
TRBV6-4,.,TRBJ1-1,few,TGTGCCAGCAGTGTCAGGGTAGGGGACACTGAAGCTTTCTTT,CASSVRVGDTEAFF
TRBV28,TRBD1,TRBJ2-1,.,TGTGCCAGCAGTCAACCCAGGGACAGAAGCTCCTACAATGAGCAGTTCTTC,CASSQPRDRSSYNEQFF
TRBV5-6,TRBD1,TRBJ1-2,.,TGTGCCACCACCCTGACAGGGAAAGTGGGCTACACCTTC,CATTLTGKVGYTF
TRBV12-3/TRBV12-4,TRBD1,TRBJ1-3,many,TGTGCCAGCAGTACCGGACAGGGCCCGTACGCTGGAAACACCATATATTTT,CASSTGQGPYAGNTIYF
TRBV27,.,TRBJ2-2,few,TGTGCCAGCAGACGACCGGGACCAAACACCGGGGAGCTGTTTTTT,CASRRPGPNTGELFF
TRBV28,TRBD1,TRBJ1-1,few,TGTGCCAGCAGTCCGGGACAGATCCTCACTGAAGCTTTCTTT,CASSPGQILTEAFF
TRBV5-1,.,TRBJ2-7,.,TGCGCCAGCAGCTTGTTGGGACTCACCTACGAGCAGTACTTC,CASSLLGLTYEQYF
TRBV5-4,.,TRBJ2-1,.,TGTGCCAGCAGCTCGATGGGGGGGGCGCGCAATGAGCAGTTCTTC,CASSSMGGARNEQFF
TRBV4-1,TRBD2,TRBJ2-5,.,TGCGCCAGTTCCGGGGGGGTGCGAGAGACCCAGTACTTC,CASSGGVRETQYF
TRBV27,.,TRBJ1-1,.,TGTGCCAGCAGTTCCTCAGGGAGGAAAGCTTTCTTT,CASSSSGRKAFF
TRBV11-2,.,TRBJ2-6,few,TGTGCCAGCAGCGAATTAGGGAGCTCTGGGGCCAACGTCCTGACTTTC,CASSELGSSGANVLTF
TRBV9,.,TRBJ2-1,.,TGTGCCAGCAGCGTAGAAGCTTACAAATACAATGAGCAGTTCTTC,CASSVEAYKYNEQFF